This T cell receptor (beta chain) appears in the sequencing data of a study of blood T cell repertoires in COVID-19. Study-level information: Samples taken during acute and convalescent COVID-19 were collected in the United States, Italy and Spain.

In the source study's methods: Amplification from reference gene primers served as the basis for estimated nucleated cell counts. Clones were read by immunoSEQ multiplex PCR, and TCRdb kept only the in-frame ones, dropping some. The V and J calls and clone size were taken over from that table, and D and trimming were inferred from the DNA. The sample has nearly 95,000 clones, more than 75% seen once. The sequencing input was peripheral blood. The TCR originated in a woman aged 80 or over with acute or convalescent COVID-19.

The CDR3 nucleotides read TGCGCCAGCAGCCAAGTGAGCCCCGCCTACGAGCAGTACTTC. Its translation: CASSQVSPAYEQYF. V gene TRBV4-1 combines with J gene TRBJ2-7; no clear D gene. This CDR3 has 14 amino acids. Trimming removed 1 base from V and 2 bases from J, with 9 bases in between. CDR1 is MGHRA, CDR2 YSYEKL, per germline.